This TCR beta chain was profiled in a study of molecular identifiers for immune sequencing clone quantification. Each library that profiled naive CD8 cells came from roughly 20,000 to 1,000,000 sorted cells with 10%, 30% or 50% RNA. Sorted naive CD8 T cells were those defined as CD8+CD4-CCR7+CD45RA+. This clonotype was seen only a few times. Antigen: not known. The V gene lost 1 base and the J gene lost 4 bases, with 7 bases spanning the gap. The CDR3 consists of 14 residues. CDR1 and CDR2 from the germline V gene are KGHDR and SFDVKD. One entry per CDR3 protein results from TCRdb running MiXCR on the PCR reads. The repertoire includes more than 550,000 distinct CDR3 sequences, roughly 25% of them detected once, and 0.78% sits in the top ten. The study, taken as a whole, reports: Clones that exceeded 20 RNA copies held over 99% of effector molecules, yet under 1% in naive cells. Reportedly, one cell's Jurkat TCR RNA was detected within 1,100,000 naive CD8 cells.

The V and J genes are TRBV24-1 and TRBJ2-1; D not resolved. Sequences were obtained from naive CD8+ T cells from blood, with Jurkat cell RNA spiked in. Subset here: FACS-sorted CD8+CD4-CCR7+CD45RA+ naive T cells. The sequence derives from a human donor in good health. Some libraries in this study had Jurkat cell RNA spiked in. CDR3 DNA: TGTGCCACCAGTGATTTTCAAGGTTACAATGAGCAGTTCTTC. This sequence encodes CATSDFQGYNEQFF.